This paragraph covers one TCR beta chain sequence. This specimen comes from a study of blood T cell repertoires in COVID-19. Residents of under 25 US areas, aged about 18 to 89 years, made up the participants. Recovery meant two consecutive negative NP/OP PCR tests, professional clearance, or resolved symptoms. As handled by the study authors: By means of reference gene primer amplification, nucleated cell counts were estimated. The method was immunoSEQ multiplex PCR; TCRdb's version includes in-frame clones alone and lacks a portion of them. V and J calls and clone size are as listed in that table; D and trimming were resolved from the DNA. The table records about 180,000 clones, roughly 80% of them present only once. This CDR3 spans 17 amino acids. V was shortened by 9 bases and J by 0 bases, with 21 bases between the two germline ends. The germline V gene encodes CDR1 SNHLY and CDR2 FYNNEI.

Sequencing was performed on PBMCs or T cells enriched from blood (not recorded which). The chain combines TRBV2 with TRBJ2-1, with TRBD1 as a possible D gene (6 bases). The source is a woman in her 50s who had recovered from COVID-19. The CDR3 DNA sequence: TGTGCCAGGGGTGGGACACATAGTAAAAGCTCCTACAATGAGCAGTTCTTC. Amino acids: CARGGTHSKSSYNEQFF. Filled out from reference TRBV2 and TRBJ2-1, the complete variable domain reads EPEVTQTPSHQVTQMGQEVILRCVPISNHLYFYWYRQILGQKVEFLVSFYNNEISEKSEIFDDQFSVERPDGSNFTLKIRSTKLEDSAMYFCARGGTHSKSSYNEQFFGPGTRLTVL.